This is a list of T cell receptor beta chains from one sample in a study of cytomegalovirus exposure and HLA in healthy donors. Profiled with immunoSEQ multiplex PCR; TCRdb holds only in-frame clones, not every one. The sample has 90,000 to 110,000 clones; approximately 80% are singletons. Sequencing was done on a sample of PBMCs. The receptors stem from a man aged 25 to 40 in good health and CMV-seronegative. Both conserved end residues are part of each CDR3. Fields, in order: V gene, J gene, clone size, D gene, CDR3 DNA, CDR3 protein. A D gene is named only where the DNA matches it firmly. Clone sizes are given selectively: once, few, many, or a class where the clone is expanded.

TRBV2	TRBJ1-4	NA	NA	TGTGCCAGCACCTCCCGAGTACCTGGAGGCCGGTGGCTAGATGAAAAACTGTTTTTT	CASTSRVPGGRWLDEKLFF
TRBV28	TRBJ1-5	NA	NA	TGTGCCAGCAGTAGTTCTCGGGTTCAGCCCCAGCATTTT	CASSSSRVQPQHF
TRBV7-9	TRBJ2-4	NA	TRBD2	TGTGCCAGCAGCCAAGTGGAGGCCGGGGGGTACATTCAGTACTTC	CASSQVEAGGYIQYF
TRBV10-1	TRBJ2-7	NA	NA	TGCGCCAGCAGTGGGGTGACAGGTACTACGCAGCAGTACTTC	CASSGVTGTTQQYF
TRBV5-1	TRBJ1-1	NA	TRBD1	TGCGCCAGCAGCCCCGGACAGGCCTCGAACACTGAAGCTTTCTTT	CASSPGQASNTEAFF
TRBV5-6	TRBJ2-3	NA	NA	TGTGCCAGCAGCCGATTGAGGAACACAGATACGCAGTATTTT	CASSRLRNTDTQYF
TRBV25-1	TRBJ2-7	NA	NA	TGTGCCAGCACCCGAGGGTTTCCCTACGAGCAGTACTTC	CASTRGFPYEQYF
TRBV21-1	TRBJ1-2	NA	NA	TGTGCCAGCAGCGCGAGGGAAGGGGGCTACACCTTC	CASSAREGGYTF
TRBV28	TRBJ1-1	NA	TRBD1	TGTGCCAGCAGTGACAGGGGGCGCCCTGAAGCTTTCTTT	CASSDRGRPEAFF
TRBV6-6	TRBJ2-1	NA	TRBD2	TGTGCCAGCAGTTACTGGGCTAGCGGGCGGCTCCGGGAGCAGTTCTTC	CASSYWASGRLREQFF
TRBV2	TRBJ1-2	NA	NA	TGTGCCAGCACGGCCCAGGGCCCTAACTATGGCTACACCTTC	CASTAQGPNYGYTF
TRBV13	TRBJ2-2	few	NA	TGTGCCAGCAGGCTCGCGGGGGCTGGCACCGGGGAGCTGTTTTTT	CASRLAGAGTGELFF
TRBV9	TRBJ1-4	NA	TRBD1	TGTGCCAGCAGTCGTAGGGGACAGGGGGTAGAAAAACTGTTTTTT	CASSRRGQGVEKLFF
TRBV6-5	TRBJ2-2	NA	TRBD1	TGTGCCAGCAGTTGGACAGGGGCGAACACCGGGGAGCTGTTTTTT	CASSWTGANTGELFF
TRBV4-3	TRBJ2-7	NA	NA	TGCGCCAGCAGCCAAGATTACAGGCACCCCCGAGAGCAGTACTTC	CASSQDYRHPREQYF
TRBV6-5	TRBJ1-2	few	NA	TGTGCCAGCAGTTTAGATACAGGAGACTATGGCTACACCTTC	CASSLDTGDYGYTF
TRBV5-4	TRBJ2-3	NA	TRBD1	TGTGCCAGCAGCGGGACAGGGCTAGATACGCAGTATTTT	CASSGTGLDTQYF
TRBV4-1	TRBJ1-2	once	NA	TGCGCCAGCAGCCAAGCTTCGGGGTATAACTATGGCTACACCTTC	CASSQASGYNYGYTF
TRBV18	TRBJ2-1	NA	NA	TGTGCCAGCTCACCACCTACTAGTCGGCGTGAGCAGTTCTTC	CASSPPTSRREQFF
TRBV7-2	TRBJ1-1	NA	NA	TGTGCCAGCAGCTTACTTGGGAGCTTAAACACTGAAGCTTTCTTT	CASSLLGSLNTEAFF
TRBV5-7	TRBJ2-7	NA	TRBD1	TGTGCCAGCAGCTGGCGGACAGGAGTCTACGAGCAGTACTTC	CASSWRTGVYEQYF
TRBV2	TRBJ2-1	NA	TRBD1	TGTGCCAGCAGAAGACAGGGGGCAAACAATGAGCAGTTCTTC	CASRRQGANNEQFF
TRBV6-1	TRBJ2-1	NA	TRBD1	TGTGCCAGCAGTGGCAGGGGGATAAATGAGCAGTTCTTC	CASSGRGINEQFF
TRBV4-1	TRBJ2-3	NA	NA	TGCGCCAGCAGCCAAGTTCAAACGGGACACCATAGCACAGATACGCAGTATTTT	CASSQVQTGHHSTDTQYF
TRBV4-3	TRBJ1-1	NA	TRBD1	TGCGCCAGCAGCCAAGACAGGGGGGTTGCTGAAGCTTTCTTT	CASSQDRGVAEAFF
TRBV10-1	TRBJ2-1	few	TRBD2	TGCGCCAGCAGTCTGACTAGCGGGGCCTACAATGAGCAGTTCTTC	CASSLTSGAYNEQFF
TRBV19	TRBJ1-2	NA	NA	TGTGCCAGTAGTACCAGACCAGGGACTAGCGGCTACACCTTC	CASSTRPGTSGYTF
TRBV4-3	TRBJ1-2	NA	TRBD1	TGCGCCAGCAGCCATCGATCACAACTCGACAGGGGATATGGCTACACCTTC	CASSHRSQLDRGYGYTF
TRBV19	TRBJ1-5	NA	TRBD1	TGTGCCAGTAGTCACACCGGGACAGGGATGAATCAGCCCCAGCATTTT	CASSHTGTGMNQPQHF
TRBV5-6	TRBJ1-1	NA	TRBD1	TGTGCCAGCAGCCGACAGGGACCTGAAGCTTTCTTT	CASSRQGPEAFF
TRBV5-1	TRBJ1-3	NA	NA	TGCGCCAGCAGCAGCGAATTCCGGGACACCATATATTTT	CASSSEFRDTIYF
TRBV21-1	TRBJ2-3	NA	NA	TGTGCCAGCAGCCCCCCAGCGGAGGCCCCAGATACGCAGTATTTT	CASSPPAEAPDTQYF